Each of the 31 T cell receptor beta chains below was sequenced from the same sample in a study of T-cell reconstitution after alpha-beta-depleted transplantation in children. A TCRbeta library incorporating unique molecular identifiers was prepared. TCRdb processed the PCR reads anew with MiXCR; each CDR3 protein has one entry. The profile shows 670,000 or so distinct CDR3 sequences, approximately 14% of them singletons. Here the sequenced sample was PBMCs, taken before TCRalphabeta/CD19-depleted stem cell transplant. All receptors come from a girl aged 2 to 10 with congenital amegakaryocytic thrombocytopenia, due to receive a stem cell transplant.

This clonotype was picked up many times. The chain employs TRBV7-2 and TRBJ1-1; no clear D gene. V was cut by 2 bases and J by 1 base, with 11 bases left in between. This CDR3 spans 15 amino acids. In germline, CDR1 is SGHTA, CDR2 FQGNSA. The CDR3 region has the DNA TGTGCCAGCAGCTTACAGGTCAATAGGAACACTGAAGCTTTCTTT. Translated, it gives CASSLQVNRNTEAFF. Based on the CDR3 plus reference TRBV7-2 and TRBJ1-1, the full variable domain is GAGVSQSPSNKVTEKGKDVELRCDPISGHTALYWYRQSLGQGLEFLIYFQGNSAPDKSGLPSDRFSAERTGGSVSTLTIQRTQQEDSAVYLCASSLQVNRNTEAFFGQGTRLTVV.

In DNA, the CDR3 is TGTGCCAGCAGTTTACCTCAGGTATCCCTAAGCTCCTACAATGAGCAGTTCTTC. This encodes CASSLPQVSLSSYNEQFF. The chain combines TRBV12-3 or TRBV12-4 with TRBJ2-1; D is undetermined. The CDR3 runs to 18 residues. V was clipped by 2 bases and J by 0 bases, with 17 bases between them.

A few counts support this clonotype. V usage is TRBV5-1 and J usage is TRBJ2-5, with unresolved D. The CDR3 consists of 14 residues. V lost 0 bases and J 2 bases, leaving 8 bases between the germline ends. The germline CDR1 and CDR2 sequences are SGHRS and YFSETQ. CDR3 residues: CASSLAMGQETQYF. In nucleotides, the CDR3 is TGCGCCAGCAGCTTGGCCATGGGGCAAGAGACCCAGTACTTC.

This chain connects TRBV18 to TRBJ2-5; the match to TRBD1 covers 7 bases. The CDR3 sequence is 16 residues long. Per germline, CDR1 KGHSH and CDR2 LQKENI. The V gene end was trimmed by 3 bases and the J gene end by 2 bases; junction bases not matched to a gene: 9. The CDR3 region has the DNA TGTGCCAGCTCACCCAACAGGGGTTTGAAGCAAGAGACCCAGTACTTC. Residues: CASSPNRGLKQETQYF.

There are a few counts of this clonotype. The gene calls are TRBV20-1 and TRBJ2-7; TRBD1 matches at 7 bases. Germline V lookup: CDR1 DFQATT, CDR2 SNEGSKA (reference sequence). The CDR3 length is 14 residues. With V trimmed by 3 bases and J by 1 base, 6 bases remained unmatched. The CDR3 region is CSARAGGGSYEQYF. The CDR3 DNA reads as TGCAGTGCTAGGGCAGGGGGTGGGTCCTACGAGCAGTACTTC.

This clonotype occurred a few times. The chain is built from TRBV7-9 and TRBJ2-5; D call uncertain. Trimming shortened V by 1 base and J by 4 bases, and 10 bases separated the two germline ends. CDR1 SEHNR and CDR2 FQNEAQ come from the germline V gene (reference sequence). There are 14 residues in the CDR3. The DNA for the CDR3 is TGTGCCAGCAGCTTAGTTATAGCTGGAGAGACCCAGTACTTC. Amino acid sequence: CASSLVIAGETQYF.

This clonotype was detected many times. The chain has TRBV20-1 and TRBJ2-3; D might be TRBD1 or TRBD2, each matching 5 bases. Germline loops: CDR1 DFQATT, CDR2 SNEGSKA (reference sequence). This CDR3 is 14 amino acids long. Trimming stripped 7 bases from V and 1 base from J, with 15 bases between. CDR3 amino acids: CSGHGAAGTDTQYF. In DNA, the CDR3 is TGCAGTGGACACGGGGCAGCTGGCACAGATACGCAGTATTTT.

The chain has TRBV5-6 and TRBJ2-5; 7 nucleotides align to TRBD2. V shed 4 bases and J 1 base; nucleotides not matched to a gene: 4. The CDR3 is 14 amino acids. Germline V gives CDR1 SGHDT, CDR2 YYEEEE. Here the CDR3 DNA reads TGTGCCAGCAGCCCGGGACTAATCCAAGAGACCCAGTACTTC. Protein: CASSPGLIQETQYF.

This clonotype was picked up many times. The V call is TRBV5-1, the J call TRBJ2-3; possibly TRBD1 for D (5 bases). The CDR3 runs to 16 residues. Per germline, CDR1 SGHRS and CDR2 YFSETQ. V shed 0 bases and J shed 2 bases, with 13 bases lying between them. In DNA, the CDR3 is TGCGCCAGCAGCTTGGAAGGCAGGGTCAACACAGATACGCAGTATTTT. Translating gives CASSLEGRVNTDTQYF.

The sample holds many counts of this clonotype. This chain links TRBV12-3 or TRBV12-4 with TRBJ2-3; 7 positions match TRBD2. V was clipped by 5 bases and J by 0 bases; unmatched bases: 5. The CDR3 sequence is 15 residues long. The CDR3 region is CASSPDGGSTDTQYF. The CDR3 DNA is TGTGCCAGCAGTCCCGACGGGGGGAGCACAGATACGCAGTATTTT.

The CDR3 here is CASSLGQSYVEQYF. The CDR3 DNA sequence: TGCGCCAGCAGCTTGGGACAAAGCTACGTCGAGCAGTACTTC. The chain is built from TRBV5-1 and TRBJ2-7; D is unresolved. CDR3 length: 14 residues. Germline values: CDR1 SGHRS, CDR2 YFSETQ. V shed 0 bases and J shed 6 bases, with 13 bases lying between them.

This clonotype was observed at least ten times. The chain carries TRBV5-1 and TRBJ2-1; 9 bases line up with TRBD2. Germline V lookup: CDR1 SGHRS, CDR2 YFSETQ. The CDR3 totals 17 residues. J lost 0 bases, V lost 2 bases, and 6 bases had no gene match. The CDR3 region is CASSFLAGPSSYNEQFF. The CDR3 nucleotides read TGCGCCAGCAGCTTTCTAGCGGGACCTTCCTCCTACAATGAGCAGTTCTTC.

This clonotype has a handful of counts. The chain is built from TRBV28 and TRBJ2-7, with 10 bases matching TRBD2. Germline trimming cut 2 bases from V and 2 bases from J; bases unmatched to any gene: 3. CDR1 and CDR2 (germline): MDHEN, SYDVKM. The length of the CDR3 is 15 residues. CDR3 in amino acids: CASSLAAGGAYEQYF. CDR3 DNA: TGTGCCAGCAGTTTAGCAGCGGGAGGGGCCTACGAGCAGTACTTC.

This clonotype was seen ten or more times. The chain employs TRBV5-1 and TRBJ2-7; no clear D gene. CDR1 and CDR2 (germline): SGHRS, YFSETQ. The V and J ends lost 4 bases and 1 base respectively, with 12 bases between them. The CDR3 is 14 residues long. This CDR3 reads CASSPGPISYEQYF. CDR3 nucleotide sequence: TGCGCCAGCAGCCCTGGACCGATTTCCTACGAGCAGTACTTC. The variable domain in full, completed from reference TRBV5-1 and TRBJ2-7, reads KAGVTQTPRYLIKTRGQQVTLSCSPISGHRSVSWYQQTPGQGLQFLFEYFSETQRNKGNFPGRFSGRQFSNSRSEMNVSTLELGDSALYLCASSPGPISYEQYFGPGTRLTVT.

The chain carries TRBV5-4 and TRBJ1-1, with D possibly being TRBD1 (5 bases). The CDR3 has 15 residues. With 0 bases removed from V and 0 bases from J, the gap between germline ends came to 9 bases. Germline lookup yields CDR1 SGHNT and CDR2 YYREEE (reference sequence). CDR3 amino acids: CASSLVGRVNTEAFF. The CDR3 DNA is TGTGCCAGCAGCTTGGTGGGCAGGGTGAACACTGAAGCTTTCTTT.

This clonotype was counted ten times or more. J is TRBJ2-1 and V is TRBV6-5, with 7 bases lining up with TRBD1. The ends lost 5 bases at V and 4 bases at J; junction bases unmatched: 8. The CDR3 has 15 residues. Germline lookup yields CDR1 MNHEY and CDR2 SVGAGI. The CDR3 protein is CASSHDGTVYNEQFF. The CDR3 coding sequence is TGTGCCAGCAGTCACGACGGGACAGTTTACAATGAGCAGTTCTTC.

The chain is built from TRBV12-3 or TRBV12-4 and TRBJ1-4, with D uncertain. Trimming pared 7 bases from V and 8 bases from J, leaving 17 bases between. This CDR3 comprises 14 residues. The CDR3 nucleotides are TGTGCCAGCACCTCTCCTCCCGACGGGGAAAAACTGTTTTTT. Its protein product is CASTSPPDGEKLFF.

The rearrangement joins TRBV10-3 to TRBJ2-5, with D uncertain. Trimming shortened V by 5 bases and J by 4 bases, and 23 bases separated the two germline ends. The germline CDR1 and CDR2 sequences are ENHRY and SYGVKD. There are 17 residues in the CDR3. CDR3 DNA: TGTGCCATCAGTCCCTTTGTGAGTGGAACGCGAAGAGAGACCCAGTACTTC. This translates into CAISPFVSGTRRETQYF.

At least ten counts were recorded for this clonotype. V and J are TRBV12-3 or TRBV12-4 and TRBJ2-7; D might be TRBD2 (6 bases). V gave up 8 bases and J gave up 4 bases, with 18 bases separating them. The CDR3 spans 14 residues. CDR3 amino acids: CASSLSGGRYEQYF. In nucleotides, the CDR3 is TGTGCCAGCTCCCTTTCCGGAGGGCGATACGAGCAGTACTTC.

The chain recombines TRBV12-3 or TRBV12-4 with TRBJ1-1, with 10 positions matching TRBD1. V lost 6 bases, J lost 5 bases, and 3 bases stayed unmatched. CDR3 length: 13 amino acids. In DNA, the CDR3 is TGTGCCAGCAGGGGGACAGGGGTTACTGAAGCTTTCTTT. This translates into CASRGTGVTEAFF.

In its sample, this clonotype was seen many times. The chain employs TRBV5-6 and TRBJ2-3, with a possible D match to TRBD1 (6 bases). CDR1 is SGHDT, CDR2 YYEEEE, per germline. The ends were cut back, 4 bases at V and 1 base at J, with 10 bases in the middle. This CDR3 contains 14 residues. The CDR3 nucleotides read TGTGCCAGCAGCCATGGACAGCGCACAGATACGCAGTATTTT. As protein: CASSHGQRTDTQYF.

This rearrangement joins TRBV3-1 to TRBJ2-3, with no clear D. The CDR3 consists of 14 residues. From germline, CDR1 is LGHDT and CDR2 YNNKEL (reference sequence). The ends were cut back, 0 bases at V and 8 bases at J, with 12 bases in the middle. The CDR3 is CASSQDTAVPTQYF. In nucleotides, the CDR3 is TGTGCCAGCAGCCAAGATACCGCAGTTCCTACGCAGTATTTT.

This clonotype was counted only a few times. The chain couples TRBV7-8 to TRBJ2-7, with a weak D call TRBD2 (5 bases). The CDR3 loop spans 15 amino acids. Germline V CDR1 and CDR2: SGHVS, FQNEAQ. The V gene lost 5 bases and the J gene lost 2 bases, with 16 bases spanning the gap. CDR3 bases: TGTGCCAGCAGCGATACCCCCGGGAAGACCTACGAGCAGTACTTC. Its protein is CASSDTPGKTYEQYF.

This clonotype was observed many times. CDR3 nucleotides: TGCGCCAGCAGCTTGGTTGTTTCGGGACTAGTAAATGAGCAGTTCTTC. The encoded protein is CASSLVVSGLVNEQFF. The chain uses TRBV5-1 and TRBJ2-1; 8 nucleotides match TRBD2. Germline V gives CDR1 SGHRS, CDR2 YFSETQ. The CDR3 consists of 16 residues. Trimming took 0 bases from V and 7 from J; bases not matched to a gene: 9.

The chain has TRBV12-3 or TRBV12-4 and TRBJ1-6; D gene unclear. The V and J ends lost 1 base and 7 bases respectively, with 8 bases between them. The CDR3 sequence is 14 residues long. Here the CDR3 reads CASSLDGKNSPLHF. As DNA, the CDR3 is TGTGCCAGCAGTTTAGACGGGAAAAATTCACCCCTCCACTTT.

Here the CDR3 reads CASSFEGRTGELFF. The CDR3 DNA reads as TGTGCCAGCAGTTTCGAAGGTCGCACCGGGGAGCTGTTTTTT. The chain combines TRBV12-3 or TRBV12-4 with TRBJ2-2, with D unresolved. The CDR3 is 14 residues long. Trimming shortened V by 3 bases and J by 4 bases, and 9 bases separated the two germline ends.

This clonotype appeared many times. This rearrangement joins TRBV6-5 to TRBJ1-4, with TRBD1 as a possible D gene (6 bases). This CDR3 contains 17 residues. Germline CDR1 is MNHEY and CDR2 is SVGAGI. V lost 2 bases, J lost 0 bases, and 13 bases lay in between. The CDR3 loop reads CASSYPSGGATNEKLFF. The CDR3 DNA sequence: TGTGCCAGCAGTTACCCCTCCGGGGGCGCAACTAATGAAAAACTGTTTTTT.

This clonotype came up many times. The chain combines TRBV20-1 with TRBJ2-2; no clear D. The CDR3 covers 13 residues. Trimming removed 0 bases from V and 6 bases from J, with 8 bases in between. Germline V lookup: CDR1 DFQATT, CDR2 SNEGSKA (reference sequence). The CDR3 coding sequence is TGCAGTGCTAGAGAAATGGACGCCGGGGAGCTGTTTTTT. It yields the protein CSAREMDAGELFF.

The J gene is TRBJ2-1, the V gene TRBV6-2 or TRBV6-3; tentative D call: TRBD1 (6 bases). V shed 2 bases and J shed 4 bases, with 9 bases lying between them. This CDR3 spans 14 amino acids. The germline gives CDR1 MNHEY, CDR2 SVGEGT. Here the CDR3 DNA reads TGTGCCAGCAGTTACAGGGACATTTACAATGAGCAGTTCTTC. The encoded protein is CASSYRDIYNEQFF.

This clonotype was recorded at least ten times. The chain is built from TRBV4-1 and TRBJ1-4; no clear D gene. Trimming shortened V by 0 bases and J by 13 bases, and 12 bases separated the two germline ends. From germline, CDR1 is MGHRA and CDR2 YSYEKL. This CDR3 region has 13 residues. The CDR3 region has the DNA TGCGCCAGCAGCCAAGATCCGTCCTCCCGACTGTTTTTT. Protein sequence: CASSQDPSSRLFF.

The genes are TRBV5-6 and TRBJ1-2, with D unclear. The CDR3 has 12 residues. V lost 0 bases, J lost 7 bases, and 7 bases lay in between. The germline V gene encodes CDR1 SGHDT and CDR2 YYEEEE. This chain's CDR3 is CASSLAPSGYTF. CDR3 sequence (DNA): TGTGCCAGCAGCTTGGCTCCCAGTGGCTACACCTTC.